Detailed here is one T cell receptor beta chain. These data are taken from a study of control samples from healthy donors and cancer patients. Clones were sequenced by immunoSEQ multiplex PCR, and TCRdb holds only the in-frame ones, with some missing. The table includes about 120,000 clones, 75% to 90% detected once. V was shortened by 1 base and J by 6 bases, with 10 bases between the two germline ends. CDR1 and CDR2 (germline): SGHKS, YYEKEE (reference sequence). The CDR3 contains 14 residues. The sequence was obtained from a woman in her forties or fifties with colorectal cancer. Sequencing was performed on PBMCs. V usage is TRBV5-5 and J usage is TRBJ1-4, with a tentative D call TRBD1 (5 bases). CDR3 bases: TGTGCCAGCAGCTTGTGGGGAGGGGATGAAAAACTGTTTTTT. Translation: CASSLWGGDEKLFF.